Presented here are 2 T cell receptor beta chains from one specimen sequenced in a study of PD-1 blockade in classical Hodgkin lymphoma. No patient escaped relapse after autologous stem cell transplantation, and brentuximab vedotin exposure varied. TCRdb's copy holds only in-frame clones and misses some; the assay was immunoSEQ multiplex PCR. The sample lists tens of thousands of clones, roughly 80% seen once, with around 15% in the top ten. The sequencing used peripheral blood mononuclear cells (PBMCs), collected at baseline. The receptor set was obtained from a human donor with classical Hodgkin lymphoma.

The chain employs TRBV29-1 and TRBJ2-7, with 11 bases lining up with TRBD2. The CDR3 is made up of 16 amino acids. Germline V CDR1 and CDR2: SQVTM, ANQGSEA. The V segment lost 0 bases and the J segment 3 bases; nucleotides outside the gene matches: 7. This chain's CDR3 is CSVEDLTSGTDYEQYF. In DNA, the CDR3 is TGCAGCGTTGAAGATCTGACTAGCGGGACGGACTACGAGCAGTACTTC.

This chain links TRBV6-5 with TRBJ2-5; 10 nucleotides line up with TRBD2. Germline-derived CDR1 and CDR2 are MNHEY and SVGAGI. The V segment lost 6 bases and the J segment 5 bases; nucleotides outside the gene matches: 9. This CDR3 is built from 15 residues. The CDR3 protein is CASSGLAEGAETQYF. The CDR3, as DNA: TGTGCCAGCAGCGGACTAGCGGAGGGCGCGGAGACCCAGTACTTC.